These 5 T cell receptor beta chains came from one sample sequenced in a study of T cell repertoires in cytomegalovirus infection. MiXCR, run by TCRdb on the reads, gives a single entry per CDR3 protein. This table holds 350,000 to 400,000 distinct CDR3 sequences, about 35% found once. These receptors have no identified antigens. Here the sequenced sample was cultured PBMCs, taken from culture after CMV antigen stimulation. The origin of the receptors is a human donor in good health (CMV status not recorded). Some clones in this sample may be carry-over from other donors' samples.

This clonotype was counted between two and nine times. The CDR3 bases are TGCAGTGCTAGAGATCGGCGCGCAGGCCCTAATGAAAAACTGTTTTTT. It translates to CSARDRRAGPNEKLFF. This chain joins TRBV20-1 and TRBJ1-4; D uncertain. Between the trimmed V and J ends, which lost 0 bases and 3 bases, there was a span of 14 bases. Germline V gene sequence: CDR1 DFQATT, CDR2 SNEGSKA (reference sequence). The CDR3 covers 16 residues.

There are a few counts of this clonotype. This rearrangement joins TRBV7-9 to TRBJ2-7; D might be TRBD2 (6 bases). Germline values: CDR1 SEHNR, CDR2 FQNEAQ (reference sequence). There are 13 residues in the CDR3. Trimming cost V 5 bases and J 5 bases, with 13 bases left between them. CDR3 DNA sequence: TGTGCCAGCAGCCCTCTCGGAGGGGACGAGCAGTACTTC. Protein: CASSPLGGDEQYF.

Within the sample, this clonotype is medium-sized. The rearrangement links TRBV6-1 to TRBJ1-1; TRBD1 aligns across 7 bases. The CDR3 has 14 amino acids. Germline V lookup: CDR1 MNHNS, CDR2 SASEGT. V was clipped by 6 bases and J by 7 bases; unmatched bases: 11. The CDR3 DNA reads TGTGCCAGCAGAATTGGGGACAGTAGACTTGAAGCTTTCTTT. Its translation: CASRIGDSRLEAFF.

This sequence joins TRBV25-1 and TRBJ2-5, with 10 bases aligning to TRBD1. V trimming: 2 bases; J trimming: 6 bases; junction bases outside the gene matches: 9. Germline V gives CDR1 MGHDK, CDR2 SYGVNS. The CDR3 contains 16 residues. The CDR3 protein is CASSEAGTGDSQTQYF. The CDR3 nucleotides read TGTGCCAGCAGTGAAGCGGGGACAGGGGATAGCCAGACCCAGTACTTC.

V and J are TRBV10-3 and TRBJ1-5; no definite D call. V was shortened by 4 bases and J by 4 bases, with 8 bases between the two germline ends. The CDR3 is made up of 13 amino acids. Germline V lookup: CDR1 ENHRY, CDR2 SYGVKD. The CDR3 spells CAISGAANQPQHF. DNA for the CDR3: TGTGCCATCAGTGGTGCAGCGAATCAGCCCCAGCATTTT.